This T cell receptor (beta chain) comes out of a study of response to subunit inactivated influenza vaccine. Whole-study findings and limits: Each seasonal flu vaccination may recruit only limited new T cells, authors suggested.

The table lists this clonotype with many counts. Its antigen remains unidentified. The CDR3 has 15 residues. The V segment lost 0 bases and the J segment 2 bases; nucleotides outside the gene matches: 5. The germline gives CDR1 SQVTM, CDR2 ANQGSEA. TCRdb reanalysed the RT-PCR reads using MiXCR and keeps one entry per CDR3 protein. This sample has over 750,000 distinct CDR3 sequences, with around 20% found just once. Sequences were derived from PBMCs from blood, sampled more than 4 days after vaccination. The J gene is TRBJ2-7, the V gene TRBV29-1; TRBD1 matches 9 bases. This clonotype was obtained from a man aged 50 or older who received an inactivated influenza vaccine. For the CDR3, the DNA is TGCAGCGTTGAAGATGTTGGACAGGGGACCTACGAGCAGTACTTC. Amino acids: CSVEDVGQGTYEQYF.